The rows below give T cell receptor beta chains drawn from one sample of a study of T-cell reconstitution after alpha-beta-depleted transplantation in children. TCRdb fed the PCR reads into MiXCR, producing one record per CDR3 protein. Of 200,000 to 300,000 distinct CDR3 sequences in the sample, roughly 24% were seen once. Specimen: PBMCs, collected before TCRalphabeta/CD19-depleted stem cell transplant. These TCRs come from a girl aged 2-10 years with Fanconi anemia, due to receive a stem cell transplant. Each CDR3 is given with its conserved first and last residue. The order of the fields is CDR3 DNA, CDR3 protein, D gene, clone size, J gene, V gene. D genes are given only for firm matches. Size is omitted from some rows. Given values are once, few, many or a class for expanded clones.

cdr3_nt: TGCGCCAGCAGCGAAGGGACAGGGCCAATTGAGCAGTTCTTC
cdr3_aa: CASSEGTGPIEQFF
d_call: TRBD1
clone_size: NA
j_call: TRBJ2-1
v_call: TRBV4-1

cdr3_nt: TGTGCCACCCGGGACACTGGAAACACCATATATTTT
cdr3_aa: CATRDTGNTIYF
d_call: NA
clone_size: many
j_call: TRBJ1-3
v_call: TRBV6-1

cdr3_nt: TGTGCCACCAGAGCTGAACTCGGAACAGATACGCAGTATTTT
cdr3_aa: CATRAELGTDTQYF
d_call: NA
clone_size: many
j_call: TRBJ2-3
v_call: TRBV24-1

cdr3_nt: TGCAGTGCTAGATTGGGGACCCAAGAGACCCAGTACTTC
cdr3_aa: CSARLGTQETQYF
d_call: NA
clone_size: NA
j_call: TRBJ2-5
v_call: TRBV20-1

cdr3_nt: TGTGCCAGCAGCTTGGGTCCAGGGCCCCAAGAGACCCAGTACTTC
cdr3_aa: CASSLGPGPQETQYF
d_call: NA
clone_size: many
j_call: TRBJ2-5
v_call: TRBV5-5

cdr3_nt: TGCAGCGTTGAAGGGGACGCCCCCTACGAGCAGTACTTC
cdr3_aa: CSVEGDAPYEQYF
d_call: NA
clone_size: few
j_call: TRBJ2-7
v_call: TRBV29-1

cdr3_nt: TGCAGTGCTAGGGGCACCTCCCCCACCGGGGAGCTGTTTTTT
cdr3_aa: CSARGTSPTGELFF
d_call: NA
clone_size: many
j_call: TRBJ2-2
v_call: TRBV20-1

cdr3_nt: TGTGCCAGCAGTTCACCGGGACAGGGGGCGCGAGGGTATTCACCCCTCCACTTT
cdr3_aa: CASSSPGQGARGYSPLHF
d_call: TRBD1
clone_size: few
j_call: TRBJ1-6
v_call: TRBV12-3/TRBV12-4

cdr3_nt: TGCAGCGGACGGACGGACAGGTCCTACGAGCAGTACTTC
cdr3_aa: CSGRTDRSYEQYF
d_call: TRBD1
clone_size: few
j_call: TRBJ2-7
v_call: TRBV29-1

cdr3_nt: TGCAGTGCGGGGCGGGGCCTCTACGAGCAGTACTTC
cdr3_aa: CSAGRGLYEQYF
d_call: NA
clone_size: NA
j_call: TRBJ2-7
v_call: TRBV20-1

cdr3_nt: TGTGCCAGCAGCATCACAGGGGTCGGGGAGCTGTTTTTT
cdr3_aa: CASSITGVGELFF
d_call: TRBD1
clone_size: few
j_call: TRBJ2-2
v_call: TRBV11-2

cdr3_nt: TGCAGTGCTAGAGTTGGCGGGGGGGCCTACGAGCAGTACTTC
cdr3_aa: CSARVGGGAYEQYF
d_call: TRBD2
clone_size: many
j_call: TRBJ2-7
v_call: TRBV20-1

cdr3_nt: TGCAGCGTATCGGGGGGCGGGAACTACGAGCAGTACTTC
cdr3_aa: CSVSGGGNYEQYF
d_call: NA
clone_size: NA
j_call: TRBJ2-7
v_call: TRBV29-1

cdr3_nt: TGTGCCAGCAGTTTCGGGACAACCCAAGAGACCCAGTACTTC
cdr3_aa: CASSFGTTQETQYF
d_call: NA
clone_size: many
j_call: TRBJ2-5
v_call: TRBV28

cdr3_nt: TGTGCCAGCAGCTATCTCGAGGGTATTGCATGGTTTACTGAAGCTTTCTTT
cdr3_aa: CASSYLEGIAWFTEAFF
d_call: NA
clone_size: NA
j_call: TRBJ1-1
v_call: TRBV7-9

cdr3_nt: TGTGCCAGCAGCAAAGAAGACCCGGGACTAGAACGGGCCGGGGAGCTGTTTTTT
cdr3_aa: CASSKEDPGLERAGELFF
d_call: NA
clone_size: NA
j_call: TRBJ2-2
v_call: TRBV21-1

cdr3_nt: TGCAGTGCTAGGGTGTACCCACCGGGACAGGCGACCTACGAGCAGTACTTC
cdr3_aa: CSARVYPPGQATYEQYF
d_call: TRBD1
clone_size: many
j_call: TRBJ2-7
v_call: TRBV20-1

cdr3_nt: TGCAGCGTTGATATTGACAGCCACGGGATATATTTT
cdr3_aa: CSVDIDSHGIYF
d_call: NA
clone_size: many
j_call: TRBJ2-3
v_call: TRBV29-1

cdr3_nt: TGTGCCAGCAGTTTAACAGGCCCCAACTATGGCTACACCTTC
cdr3_aa: CASSLTGPNYGYTF
d_call: NA
clone_size: NA
j_call: TRBJ1-2
v_call: TRBV28

cdr3_nt: TGTGCCAGCAGTTTAGGGTACAGGGGGGCCGAGCAGTACTTC
cdr3_aa: CASSLGYRGAEQYF
d_call: TRBD1
clone_size: few
j_call: TRBJ2-7
v_call: TRBV27

cdr3_nt: TGTGCCAGCAGTGACTCGATAGGGGGGAATGAGCAGTTCTTC
cdr3_aa: CASSDSIGGNEQFF
d_call: NA
clone_size: many
j_call: TRBJ2-1
v_call: TRBV6-4

cdr3_nt: TGCAGCGTTGTTTCCCGGCTAGCGGGGCTTAACTACGAGCAGTACTTC
cdr3_aa: CSVVSRLAGLNYEQYF
d_call: TRBD2
clone_size: many
j_call: TRBJ2-7
v_call: TRBV29-1

cdr3_nt: TGTGCCAGCAGCCGCGGAGCCCTAGCGGGAGGACACTACGAGCAGTACTTC
cdr3_aa: CASSRGALAGGHYEQYF
d_call: TRBD2
clone_size: NA
j_call: TRBJ2-7
v_call: TRBV7-9

cdr3_nt: TGTGCCAGCAGCTTACTCAACTTGCAGACCCAGTACTTC
cdr3_aa: CASSLLNLQTQYF
d_call: NA
clone_size: NA
j_call: TRBJ2-5
v_call: TRBV7-9

cdr3_nt: TGTGCCAGCATTGGAGGGGATGGCTACACCTTC
cdr3_aa: CASIGGDGYTF
d_call: NA
clone_size: NA
j_call: TRBJ1-2
v_call: TRBV28